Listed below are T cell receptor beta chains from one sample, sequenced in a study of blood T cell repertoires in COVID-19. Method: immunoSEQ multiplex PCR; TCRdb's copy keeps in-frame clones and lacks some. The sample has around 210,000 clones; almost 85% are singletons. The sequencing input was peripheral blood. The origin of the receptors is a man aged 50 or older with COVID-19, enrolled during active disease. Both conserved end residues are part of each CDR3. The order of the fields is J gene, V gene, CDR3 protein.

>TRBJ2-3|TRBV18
CASSPPRTSRQSTDTQYF
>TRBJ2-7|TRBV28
CAATTGPTYEQYF
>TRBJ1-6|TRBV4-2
CASSQDSRSPLHF
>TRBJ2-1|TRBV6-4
CASGNGAQSEQFF
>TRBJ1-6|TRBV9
CASSPRTGANSPLHF
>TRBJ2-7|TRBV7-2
CASSLDRRGEQYF
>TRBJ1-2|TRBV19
CASSIGGSGRYGYTF
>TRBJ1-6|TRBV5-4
CASSSNRGFGNSPLHF
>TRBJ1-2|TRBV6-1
CASSEHRGRDYGYTF
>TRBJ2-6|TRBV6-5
CASSLSGANVLTF
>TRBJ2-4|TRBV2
CASSGTGDIQYF
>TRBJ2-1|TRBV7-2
CASSLRGRGEQFF
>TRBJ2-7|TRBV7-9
CASSPTGVVEYEQYF
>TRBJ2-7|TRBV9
CASSVARSAGQNEQYF
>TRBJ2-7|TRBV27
CASSFRGLNSYEQYF
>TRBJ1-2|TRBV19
CASSAQGDTNYGYTF
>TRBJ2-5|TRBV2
CASRRDRWGPETQYF
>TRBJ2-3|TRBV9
CASSVDPSPDTQYF
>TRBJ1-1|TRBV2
CASSGGTNTEAFF
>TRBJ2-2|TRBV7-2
CASSSDTGELFF
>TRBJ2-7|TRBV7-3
CASGQGAGEQYF
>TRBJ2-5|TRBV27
CASSLGTSGVGETQYF
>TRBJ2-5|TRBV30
CAWSVGGFETQYF
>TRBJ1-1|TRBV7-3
CASSSGGRTEAFF
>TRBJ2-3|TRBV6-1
CASSAKGGLSTDTQYF
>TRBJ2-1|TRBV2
CASSGQGPSYNEQFF
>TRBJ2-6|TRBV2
CASSNMGGWASGANVLTF
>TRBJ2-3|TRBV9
CASSIRGSTDTQYF
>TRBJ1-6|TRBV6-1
CASSEEGTRPLHF
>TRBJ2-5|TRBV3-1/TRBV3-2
CATKRGGQETQYF
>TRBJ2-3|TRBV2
CASSLLAGGTDTQYF
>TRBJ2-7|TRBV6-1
CASSEMRGYEQYF
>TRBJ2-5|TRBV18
CASSPPVGKTTGTPWETQYF
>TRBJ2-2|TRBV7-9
CASSLSVTGELFF
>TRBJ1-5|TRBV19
CASSISNQPQHF
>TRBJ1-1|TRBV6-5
CASSSEGLPNTEAFF
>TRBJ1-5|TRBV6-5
CASSYSGDRPHQPQHF
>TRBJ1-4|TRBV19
CASSLTRGQGKLFF
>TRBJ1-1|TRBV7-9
CASEGVQGTEAFF
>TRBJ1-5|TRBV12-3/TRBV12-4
CASRGQGQPQHF
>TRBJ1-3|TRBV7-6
CASSLGTGSGNTIYF
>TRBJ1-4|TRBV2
CASDTSPSKKLFF
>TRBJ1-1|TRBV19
CASTTMGGGIWTEAFF
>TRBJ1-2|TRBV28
CASSFGAYGYTF
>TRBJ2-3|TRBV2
CASSGQIYTDTQYF
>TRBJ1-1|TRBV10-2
CASSEQGWNTEAFF
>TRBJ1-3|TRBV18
CASSQGGPRNSGNTIYF
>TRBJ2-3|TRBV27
CASREVPKSTDTQYF
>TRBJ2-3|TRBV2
CASSLRGGRDTQYF
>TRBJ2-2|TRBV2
CASSEWGLASGELFF
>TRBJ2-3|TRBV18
CASSPPGQGSQYF
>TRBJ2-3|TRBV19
CASSMNQGTDTQYF
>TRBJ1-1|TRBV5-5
CASSLGPGGTEAFF
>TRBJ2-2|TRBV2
CASEWGQAEAGELFF
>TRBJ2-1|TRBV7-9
CATMTGSYNEQFF